This TCR beta chain was sequenced during a study of OX40 agonist ivuxolimab in advanced cancers. For the study in its entirety: Ivuxolimab, which targeted the costimulatory receptor OX40 (CD134), was an agonistic, fully human IgG2 monoclonal antibody. Intravenous ivuxolimab was administered to patients every 2 weeks at six dose levels: 0.01, 0.1, 0.3, 1.5, 3 and 10 mg/kg. Of the approximately 50 dose-escalation patients, hepatocellular carcinoma was present in about 20, melanoma in around 15, renal cell carcinoma in 9 and head and neck cancer in 9. In the dose-escalation cohort, around four fifths of patients were male, and the mean age was 60 years with a range of roughly 20 to 80. Prior anti-PD-1, anti-PD-L1 or anti-CTLA-4 therapy was permitted, and checkpoint inhibitors had been received by around 39% of dose-escalation patients. Partial responses occurred in three dose-escalation patients, of whom one had hepatocellular carcinoma and two had cutaneous melanoma. Peripheral TCRbeta sequencing aimed to test whether ivuxolimab altered TCR sequence diversity and caused clonal T-cell expansion. The monotherapy dose-escalation portion (N ≈ 52 patients) of the phase I ivuxolimab trial is reported in the paper.

As regards this clone: No antigen is known for it. No per-base quality is available; no much larger clone lies one base away.

The trial excluded patients who had a history of autoimmune disease or were on systemic immunosuppression. In every dose cohort, peripheral blood was drawn for TCR sequencing at baseline, cycle 4 day 1, and cycle 7 day 1. The samples were taken from a phase I, first-in-human, multicenter, open-label dose-escalation trial of ivuxolimab. Adults with locally advanced or metastatic head and neck squamous cell, hepatocellular, melanoma or renal cell carcinoma were enrolled in the trial. CD4+ and CD8+ T cells were sorted separately from peripheral blood before TCR sequencing. Relative to germline, V is 6 bases shorter and J is 2 bases shorter, with 14 bases between their ends. The CDR3 starts with the cysteine, ends with the valine, and has 14 residues. Of the read, only the CDR3 DNA is kept; its 42 bases are in frame from base 1. According to the germline V gene, CDR1 reads MDHEN and CDR2 reads SYDVKM.

For sequencing of the TCRbeta CDR3 region, genomic DNA was extracted from the sorted cells. The immunoSEQ Assay was used for sequencing of TCRbeta CDR3 regions. The clones in this table, taken by TCRdb from immuneACCESS, are in-frame only. Not every clone is retained; where verified, under half of the shortfall comes from an unresolved V gene, and the cause of the rest is unknown. The sample has around 85,000 clones on record, less than 95% of them singletons. Of the sample, 8.4% falls within the top ten clones. Points the paper makes about the study in general: Low levels of normalized T-cell clonal expansion were also seen in some patients who did not respond. Antigen specificity was not determined for the clonally expanded peripheral T cells. At doses from 0.1 to 3.0 mg/kg, clonal expansion was seen in both CD4+ and CD8+ blood T cells between baseline and week 6. In the 0.1-3.0 mg/kg groups, partial responders were among the patients with the lowest normalized peripheral clonal expansion, particularly in CD8+ T cells. After ivuxolimab, more expanded clones were found on average in CD8+ T cells than in CD4+ T cells.

Sequenced material: CD4+ or CD8+ T cells sorted from blood, taken in a trial of the OX40 agonist ivuxolimab. The V and J segments used are TRBV28 and TRBJ2-7; the D region possibly corresponds to TRBD1 (7 bases align). The receptor was isolated from an adult with an advanced solid tumor such as melanoma, head and neck, liver or kidney cancer. In nucleotides, the sequence is TGTGCCAGCAGCTGGACAGGCGGGGCCTACGAGCAGTACGTC. The translation is CASSWTGGAYEQYV.